The 3 T cell receptor beta chains reported below all come from one sample, sequenced in a study of Graves' ophthalmopathy and Graves' hyperthyroidism. Amplification of TCR beta CDR3 regions used RNA transcripts. First-round RT-PCR with HTBI primers preceded a second-round multiplex PCR. Each CDR3 protein is one row after TCRdb ran MiXCR on the multiplex PCR reads. The sample carries some 520,000 distinct CDR3 sequences, roughly 14% recorded once. Source material: blood. All receptors come from a woman aged 30 to 39 with Graves' ophthalmopathy.

The DNA of the CDR3 is TGCGCCAGCAGCTTTTATGGGGACGGCAAAAACATTCAGTACTTC. Protein product: CASSFYGDGKNIQYF. The V call is TRBV5-1, the J call TRBJ2-4; D assignment may be TRBD1 or TRBD2 (5 bases each). CDR3 length: 15 amino acids. Germline CDR1 reads SGHRS; CDR2 reads YFSETQ. Between the trimmed V and J ends, which lost 2 bases and 3 bases, there was a span of 12 bases.

This clonotype has at least ten counts. The chain recombines TRBV6-5 with TRBJ2-2; D is possibly TRBD1 or TRBD2 (5 bases each). Germline CDR1 MNHEY, CDR2 SVGAGI. This CDR3 is built from 13 residues. V dropped 4 bases and J dropped 5 bases, with 8 bases sitting between them. CDR3 in DNA: TGTGCCAGCAGTTCTTGGGGGACCGGGGAGCTGTTTTTT. It specifies CASSSWGTGELFF.

This clonotype was observed many times. The chain carries TRBV28 and TRBJ2-3; maybe TRBD1 (5 bases). Trimming stripped 4 bases from V and 2 bases from J, with 13 bases between. Germline CDR1 is MDHEN and CDR2 is SYDVKM. This CDR3 is 15 amino acids long. The chain's CDR3 is CASSSATDFTDTQYF. The CDR3 bases are TGTGCCAGCAGTTCCGCGACAGACTTCACAGATACGCAGTATTTT.